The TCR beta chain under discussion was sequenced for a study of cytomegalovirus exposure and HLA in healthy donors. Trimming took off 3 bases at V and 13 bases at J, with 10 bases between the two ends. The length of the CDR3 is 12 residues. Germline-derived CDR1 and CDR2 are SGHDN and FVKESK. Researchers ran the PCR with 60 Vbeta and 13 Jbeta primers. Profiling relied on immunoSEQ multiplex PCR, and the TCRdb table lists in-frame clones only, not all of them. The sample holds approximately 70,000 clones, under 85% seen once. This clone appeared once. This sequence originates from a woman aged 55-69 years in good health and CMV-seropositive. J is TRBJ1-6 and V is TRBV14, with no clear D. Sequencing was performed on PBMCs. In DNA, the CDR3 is TGTGCCAGCAGCCAGCGGGAGGGTCCCCTCCACTTT. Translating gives CASSQREGPLHF.